These 25 T cell receptor beta chains came from one sample sequenced in a study of T cell responses to AZD1222 COVID-19 vaccine (dated by TCRdb to the early 2020s). Library construction relied on the immunoSEQ multiplex PCR assay. TCRdb mirrors the immuneACCESS table, restricted to in-frame sequences. Some clones are absent from its copies; in checked studies, under half trace to an unresolved V gene, and the reason for the others is unknown. This sample lists around 130,000 clones; 85% to 90% were detected once. Approximately 2.8% of the sample lies in the top ten. The label giving this sample's time point can be read as: about 28 days (+/-7) after the second vaccine dose. The sequencing used peripheral blood, collected 28 days after the second AZD1222 dose. Every receptor here comes from an adult who received the AZD1222 COVID-19 vaccine.

The rearrangement links TRBV19 to TRBJ1-5; possibly TRBD1 for D (6 bases). This CDR3 is built from 16 residues. CDR1 is LNHDA and CDR2 is SQIVND in the germline V gene (reference sequence). The V end lost 1 base, the J end lost 0 bases, and 10 bases lay between the germline ends. The CDR3 DNA follows: TGTGCCAGTAGTATAGGGGACATCCATAGCAATCAGCCCCAGCATTTT. This encodes CASSIGDIHSNQPQHF.

J is TRBJ2-2 and V is TRBV7-2, with D perhaps given as TRBD1 or TRBD2 (6 bases each). With 3 bases removed from V and 4 bases from J, the gap between germline ends came to 12 bases. This CDR3 has 15 amino acids. In germline, CDR1 is SGHTA, CDR2 FQGNSA. The CDR3 sequence is CASSFLKGGTGELFF. The CDR3 region has the DNA TGTGCCAGCAGCTTCCTAAAGGGGGGCACCGGGGAGCTGTTTTTT. Drawing the rest from reference TRBV7-2 and TRBJ2-2, the complete variable domain is GAGVSQSPSNKVTEKGKDVELRCDPISGHTALYWYRQSLGQGLEFLIYFQGNSAPDKSGLPSDRFSAERTGGSVSTLTIQRTQQEDSAVYLCASSFLKGGTGELFFGEGSRLTVL.

The gene calls are TRBV7-8 and TRBJ2-7; a weak D match, TRBD1 (5 bases). This CDR3 comprises 14 residues. The V gene lost 6 bases and the J gene lost 1 base, with 13 bases spanning the gap. CDR1 and CDR2 (germline): SGHVS, FQNEAQ. The CDR3, as DNA: TGTGCCAGCAGACTGACAGTTCCTTCCTACGAGCAGTACTTC. It specifies CASRLTVPSYEQYF.

This sequence joins TRBV11-3 and TRBJ1-6, with D unclear. This CDR3 has 16 residues. The germline V and J ends were trimmed by 4 bases and 7 bases, with 17 bases remaining between them. Per germline, CDR1 SGHNT and CDR2 YENEEA. CDR3 nucleotide sequence: TGTGCCAGCAGCTCCCTCAGTGGGATCATGAATTCACCCCTCCACTTT. Protein: CASSSLSGIMNSPLHF. The whole variable domain, remainder taken from reference TRBV11-3 and TRBJ1-6, is EAGVVQSPRYKIIEKKQPVAFWCNPISGHNTLYWYLQNLGQGPELLIRYENEEAVDDSQLPKDRFSAERLKGVDSTLKIQPAELGDSAVYLCASSSLSGIMNSPLHFGNGTRLTVT.

This clone was recorded a few times. The rearrangement uses TRBV10-1 and TRBJ1-3, with unresolved D. The CDR3 extends over 17 amino acids. The germline gives CDR1 WNHNN, CDR2 SYGVQD (reference sequence). V was clipped by 0 bases and J by 1 base, with 13 bases between them. CDR3 sequence reads: CASSESITEASGNTIYF. Here the CDR3 DNA reads TGCGCCAGCAGTGAGTCGATTACGGAGGCATCTGGAAACACCATATATTTT.

J is TRBJ2-7 and V is TRBV27; TRBD2 matches 13 bases. V shed 5 bases, J shed 5 bases, and the junction held 9 bases outside the gene matches. CDR1 MNHEY and CDR2 SMNVEV come from the germline V gene (reference sequence). The CDR3 covers 16 residues. CDR3 amino acids: CASSPWTSGSSDEQYF. The DNA of the CDR3 is TGTGCCAGCAGTCCCTGGACTAGCGGGAGTTCGGACGAGCAGTACTTC.

This chain uses TRBV28 with TRBJ2-1; weak D call: TRBD2 (6 bases). V was shortened by 7 bases and J by 3 bases, with 13 bases between the two germline ends. CDR3 length: 14 residues. CDR1 is MDHEN and CDR2 is SYDVKM in the germline V gene. The CDR3 nucleotides read TGTGCCAGCAAGCCGGGACTGAACTACAATGAGCAGTTCTTC. Protein sequence: CASKPGLNYNEQFF.

J is TRBJ2-2 and V is TRBV6-6; D remains unclear. The CDR3 sequence is 9 residues long. The V gene lost 9 bases and the J gene lost 9 bases, with 5 bases spanning the gap. Germline CDR1 reads MNHNY; CDR2 reads SVGAGI (reference sequence). The CDR3 DNA sequence: TGTGCCAGTTCCCGGGAGCTGTTTTTT. Amino acid sequence: CASSRELFF.

This chain connects TRBV7-2 to TRBJ2-7; 11 nucleotides line up with TRBD1. This CDR3 is built from 15 residues. CDR1 and CDR2 from the germline V gene are SGHTA and FQGNSA. The V and J ends lost 3 bases and 2 bases, in that order; junction bases with no gene match: 3. The CDR3 bases are TGTGCCAGCAGCTTTCTGGGACAGGGGGCCTACGAGCAGTACTTC. It encodes CASSFLGQGAYEQYF.

This clone was seen just once. The rearrangement joins TRBV10-1 to TRBJ1-3; D remains ambiguous. Germline V gene lookup returns CDR1 WNHNN and CDR2 SYGVQD (reference sequence). The V gene lost 4 bases and the J gene lost 0 bases, with 10 bases spanning the gap. There are 15 residues in the CDR3. The CDR3 sequence: CASSGSGISGNTIYF. As DNA, the CDR3 is TGCGCCAGCAGTGGGTCAGGAATCTCTGGAAACACCATATATTTT.

This rearrangement joins TRBV7-2 to TRBJ1-6, with D unresolved. The CDR3 is made up of 14 amino acids. The germline V gene encodes CDR1 SGHTA and CDR2 FQGNSA. V was shortened by 1 base and J by 9 bases, with 10 bases between the two germline ends. CDR3 in DNA: TGTGCCAGCAGCTTAGAACCCAGCCTTTCACCCCTCCACTTT. Translation: CASSLEPSLSPLHF.

V usage is TRBV29-1 and J usage is TRBJ2-7, with a tentative D call TRBD1 (6 bases). CDR1 SQVTM and CDR2 ANQGSEA come from the germline V gene. The CDR3 covers 12 residues. With 5 bases removed from V and 1 base from J, the gap between germline ends came to 9 bases. The CDR3 spells CSVTGTSYEQYF. CDR3 coding DNA: TGCAGCGTTACAGGGACATCCTACGAGCAGTACTTC.

The CDR3 nucleotides are TGCGCCAGCAGCCGCCCGACAGGGGCAGATACGCAGTATTTT. Amino acids: CASSRPTGADTQYF. The J gene is TRBJ2-3, the V gene TRBV4-1, with 8 bases aligning to TRBD1. CDR1 and CDR2 (germline): MGHRA, YSYEKL. This CDR3 has 14 residues. The junction had 4 bases not matched to a gene; V was cut back by 4 bases and J by 4 bases.

This chain connects TRBV19 to TRBJ1-1; the D gene is possibly TRBD1 (5 bases). The length of the CDR3 is 12 residues. Germline values: CDR1 LNHDA, CDR2 SQIVND (reference sequence). Trimming cost V 5 bases and J 3 bases, with 7 bases left between them. CDR3 amino acids: CASSPGDTEAFF. The CDR3 DNA follows: TGTGCCAGTAGTCCGGGGGACACTGAAGCTTTCTTT.

The CDR3 is CATSETKGTEAFF. The CDR3 bases are TGTGCCACCAGTGAAACAAAGGGCACTGAAGCTTTCTTT. The rearrangement joins TRBV24-1 to TRBJ1-1, with unresolved D. Germline lookup yields CDR1 KGHDR and CDR2 SFDVKD. The CDR3 contains 13 residues. Trimming removed 4 bases from V and 4 bases from J, with 9 bases in between.

The rearrangement uses TRBV15 and TRBJ2-7; D possibly corresponds to TRBD2 (5 bases). The CDR3 sequence is 15 residues long. The V and J ends lost 3 bases and 0 bases respectively, with 12 bases between them. Germline CDR1 LNHNV, CDR2 YYDKDF (reference sequence). As DNA, the CDR3 is TGTGCCACCAGCAGGAGTGGGGAGAGCTCCTACGAGCAGTACTTC. Protein sequence: CATSRSGESSYEQYF.

The chain is built from TRBV27 and TRBJ2-2; D gene uncertain. CDR1 and CDR2 (germline): MNHEY, SMNVEV (reference sequence). This CDR3 spans 14 amino acids. The V end was cut by 2 bases, the J end by 7 bases, with 11 bases between. The CDR3 is CASSLIGDGGELFF. CDR3 DNA sequence: TGTGCCAGCAGTTTAATTGGCGACGGCGGGGAGCTGTTTTTT.

The chain couples TRBV6-5 to TRBJ1-5; D unresolved. This CDR3 has 13 amino acids. V shed 7 bases and J shed 0 bases, with 7 bases lying between them. Germline CDR1 MNHEY, CDR2 SVGAGI. The CDR3 spells CASKGGSNQPQHF. The DNA for the CDR3 is TGTGCCAGCAAGGGAGGTAGCAATCAGCCCCAGCATTTT.

The J gene is TRBJ2-1, the V gene TRBV28; the D is unclear. This CDR3 contains 14 residues. CDR1 is MDHEN, CDR2 SYDVKM, per germline. Trimming took 6 bases from V and 9 from J, leaving 18 bases between them. The CDR3 nucleotides are TGTGCCAGCAGCCTTACCTCCCCCGGGCCTGAGCAGTTCTTC. Its translation: CASSLTSPGPEQFF.

The sample holds one count of this clone. V and J are TRBV5-8 and TRBJ2-1, with a weak D call TRBD2 (6 bases). Germline-derived CDR1 and CDR2 are SGHTS and YDEGEE. This CDR3 is 17 amino acids long. V was clipped by 4 bases and J by 5 bases, with 22 bases between them. CDR3 residues: CASSLQRGTGVNNEQFF. Written as DNA, the CDR3 is TGTGCCAGCAGCCTGCAAAGAGGAACGGGGGTAAACAATGAGCAGTTCTTC.

The rearrangement joins TRBV28 to TRBJ1-5; weak D call: TRBD1 (5 bases). The CDR3 totals 14 residues. Germline V gene sequence: CDR1 MDHEN, CDR2 SYDVKM. Trimming took 4 bases from V and 6 from J, leaving 13 bases between them. CDR3 bases: TGTGCCAGCAGTTGGCCCGCCGGGGGTCAGCCCCAGCATTTT. It yields the protein CASSWPAGGQPQHF.

The rearrangement joins TRBV6-5 to TRBJ1-4; a possible D gene is TRBD1 (5 bases). V was trimmed by 5 bases and J by 7 bases, leaving 17 bases between them. The CDR3 is 15 amino acids. Germline lookup yields CDR1 MNHEY and CDR2 SVGAGI. The CDR3 loop reads CASSRLWSQGEKLFF. CDR3 coding DNA: TGTGCCAGCAGTCGACTCTGGTCCCAGGGTGAAAAACTGTTTTTT.

The chain employs TRBV20-1 and TRBJ2-5; D is unclear. The V gene lost 5 bases and the J gene lost 8 bases, with 12 bases spanning the gap. The CDR3 runs 11 residues. Germline CDR1 DFQATT, CDR2 SNEGSKA (reference sequence). The CDR3 loop reads CSASRSDTQYF. CDR3 DNA sequence: TGCAGTGCTTCACGATCGGACACCCAGTACTTC.

The CDR3, as DNA: TGTGCCAGCAGTCAGCCGGGACTAGCGGGGGTGTCGGGCACCGGGGAGCTGTTTTTT. Encoded protein: CASSQPGLAGVSGTGELFF. The V and J genes are TRBV6-6 and TRBJ2-2; TRBD2 agrees at 14 bases. The CDR3 is made up of 19 amino acids. V trimming: 5 bases; J trimming: 4 bases; junction bases outside the gene matches: 12. Per germline, CDR1 MNHNY and CDR2 SVGAGI (reference sequence).

The chain links TRBV9 to TRBJ2-3; D unresolved. Germline-derived CDR1 and CDR2 are SGDLS and YYNGEE. The CDR3 sequence is 14 residues long. Trimming left V 0 bases short and J 1 base short, with 6 bases between. The CDR3 reads CASSVGSGTDTQYF. The CDR3 DNA follows: TGTGCCAGCAGCGTAGGATCAGGCACAGATACGCAGTATTTT.